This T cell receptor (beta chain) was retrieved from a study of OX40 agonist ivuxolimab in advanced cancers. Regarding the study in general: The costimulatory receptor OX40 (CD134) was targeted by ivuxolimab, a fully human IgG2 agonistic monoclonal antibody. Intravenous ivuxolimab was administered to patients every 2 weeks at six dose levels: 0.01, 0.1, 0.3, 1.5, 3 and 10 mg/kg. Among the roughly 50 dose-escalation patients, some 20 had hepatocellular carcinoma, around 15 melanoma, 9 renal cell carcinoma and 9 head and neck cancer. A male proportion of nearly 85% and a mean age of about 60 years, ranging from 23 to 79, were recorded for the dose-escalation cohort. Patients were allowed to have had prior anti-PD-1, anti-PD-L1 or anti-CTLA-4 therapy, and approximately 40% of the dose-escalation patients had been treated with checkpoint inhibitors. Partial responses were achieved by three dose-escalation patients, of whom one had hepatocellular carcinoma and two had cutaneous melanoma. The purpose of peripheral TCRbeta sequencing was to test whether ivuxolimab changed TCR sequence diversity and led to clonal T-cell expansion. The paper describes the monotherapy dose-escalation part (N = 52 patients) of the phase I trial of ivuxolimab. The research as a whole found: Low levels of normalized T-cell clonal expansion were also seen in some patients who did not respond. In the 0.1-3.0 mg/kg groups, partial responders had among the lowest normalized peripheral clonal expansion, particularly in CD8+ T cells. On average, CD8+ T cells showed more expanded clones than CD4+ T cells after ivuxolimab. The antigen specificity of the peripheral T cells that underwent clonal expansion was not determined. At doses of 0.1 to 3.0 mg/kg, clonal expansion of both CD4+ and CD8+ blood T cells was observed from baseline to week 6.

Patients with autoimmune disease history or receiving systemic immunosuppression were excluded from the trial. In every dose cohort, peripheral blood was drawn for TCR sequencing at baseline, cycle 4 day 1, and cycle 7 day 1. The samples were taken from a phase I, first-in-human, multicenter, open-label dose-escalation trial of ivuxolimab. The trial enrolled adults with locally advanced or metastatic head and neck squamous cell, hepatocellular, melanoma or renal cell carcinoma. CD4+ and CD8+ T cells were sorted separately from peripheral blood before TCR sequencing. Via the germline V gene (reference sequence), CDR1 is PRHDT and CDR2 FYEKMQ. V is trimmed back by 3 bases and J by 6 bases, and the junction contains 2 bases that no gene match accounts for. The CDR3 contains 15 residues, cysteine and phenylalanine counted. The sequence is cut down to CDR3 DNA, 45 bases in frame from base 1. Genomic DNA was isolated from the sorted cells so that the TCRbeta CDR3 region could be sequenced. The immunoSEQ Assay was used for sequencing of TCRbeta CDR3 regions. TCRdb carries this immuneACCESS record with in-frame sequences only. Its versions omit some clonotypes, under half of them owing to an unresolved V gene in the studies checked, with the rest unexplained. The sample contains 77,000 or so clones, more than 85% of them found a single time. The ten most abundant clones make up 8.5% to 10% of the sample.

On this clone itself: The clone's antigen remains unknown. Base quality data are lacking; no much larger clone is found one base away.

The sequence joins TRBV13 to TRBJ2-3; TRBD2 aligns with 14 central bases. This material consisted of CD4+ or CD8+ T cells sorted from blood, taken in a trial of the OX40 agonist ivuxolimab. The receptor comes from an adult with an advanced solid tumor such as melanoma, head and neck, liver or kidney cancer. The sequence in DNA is TGTGCCAGCAGCTTTGGGACTAGCGGGGGTGATACGCAGTATTTT. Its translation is CASSFGTSGGDTQYF.